This T cell receptor (beta chain) is drawn from a study of human T cells and chemical hapten exposure. The V end was cut by 5 bases, the J end by 0 bases, with 8 bases between. This CDR3 is 14 amino acids long. Looked up from germline, CDR1 is KGHSH and CDR2 is LQKENI. Stated time point: patch test 3, about 24 weeks after DPC sensitization. Specified treatment: therapeutic diphenylcyclopropenone sensitization with weekly scalp DPC. MiXCR, applied by TCRdb to the RACE reads, yields one record per CDR3 protein. The data hold about 64,000 distinct CDR3 sequences, with approximately 10% observed a single time.

The sequence was obtained from a woman between 25 and 40 years old with alopecia areata. Some clones in this sample may be carry-over from other donors' samples. Material: whole blood, obtained in connection with sensitization to the hapten diphenylcyclopropenone (DPC). The chain has TRBV18 and TRBJ1-5; perhaps TRBD1 as D (6 bases). This CDR3 is CASSNRDSNQPQHF. The CDR3 region has the DNA TGTGCCAGCTCAAACAGGGATAGCAATCAGCCCCAGCATTTT.